One T cell receptor beta chain is described in this entry. Its antigen is unidentified. Reverse transcription of 0.5 to 1 ug RNA was performed with random hexamers. Coverage of TCR beta CDR3 amplification by immunoSEQ multiplex PCR extended to 54 Vbeta and 13 Jbeta. TCRdb processed the immunoSEQ multiplex PCR reads anew with MiXCR; each CDR3 protein has one entry. The profile shows 400,000 to 550,000 distinct CDR3 sequences, more than 80% of them singletons. The multiple sclerosis controls were treatment-naive patients with relapsing-remitting disease that was stable or active. The sample belongs to a study of CD8 T cells in Susac syndrome. The CDR3 runs 13 residues. The germline CDR1 and CDR2 sequences are GTSNPN and SVGIG (reference sequence). V was pared by 2 bases and J by 11 bases, with 18 bases between. Notes on the study in general: An acknowledgment was made by the study that its TCR sequencing and HLA analysis involved relatively few individuals.

The TCR comes from a human donor with multiple sclerosis. V and J are TRBV30 and TRBJ1-1; TRBD1 might be the D (6 bases). The sequenced material came from CD8+ T cells from PBMCs. CDR3 nucleotides: TGTGCCTGGAGTCTCTCAGGGGTTAGTGAGGCTTTCTTT. Amino acids: CAWSLSGVSEAFF.